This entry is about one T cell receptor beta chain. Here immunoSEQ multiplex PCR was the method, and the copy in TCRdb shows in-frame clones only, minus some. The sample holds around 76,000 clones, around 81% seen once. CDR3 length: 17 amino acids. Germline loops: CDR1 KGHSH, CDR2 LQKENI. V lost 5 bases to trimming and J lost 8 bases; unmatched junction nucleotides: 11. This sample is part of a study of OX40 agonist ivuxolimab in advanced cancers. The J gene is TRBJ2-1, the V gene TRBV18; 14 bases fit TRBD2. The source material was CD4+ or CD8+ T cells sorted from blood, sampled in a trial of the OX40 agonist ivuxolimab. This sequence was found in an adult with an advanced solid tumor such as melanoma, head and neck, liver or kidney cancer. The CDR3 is CASSSARGTSGSDEQFF. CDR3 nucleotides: TGTGCCAGCTCATCGGCCCGTGGGACTAGCGGGAGCGATGAGCAGTTCTTC.